The present T cell receptor (beta chain) was sequenced within a study of T cell responses to AZD1222 COVID-19 vaccine. As for the study in general: Second doses that came at about 4 or about 12 weeks were put together.

Using immunoSEQ multiplex PCR, the repertoire was profiled, and TCRdb retains in-frame clones only, with some absent. The sample yields 80,000 or so clones, about 82% seen once. The V and J ends lost 3 bases and 4 bases respectively, with 10 bases between them. The CDR3 sequence is 12 residues long. From germline, CDR1 is DFQATT and CDR2 SNEGSKA (reference sequence). Of note for this clone: Its antigen is not known. Other nucleotide sequences in the sample specify the same CDR3.

Notes on the study in general: There were vaccine-associated CD4 TCRs across spike, dominant at 160-218 and 743-854. Clonal diversity may have been underestimated, and the donors were mostly white British, with more females than males. Nearly half of spike-specific TCRs reportedly target variant regions that are unmutated in the B.1.351 and B.1.1.7 variants.

The gene calls are TRBV20-1 and TRBJ2-7; tentative D call: TRBD1 (5 bases). This sample comprised peripheral blood, obtained on day 0 of AZD1222 vaccination. The sequence came from an adult in good health. The CDR3 here is CSASGGAYEQYF. The CDR3 coding sequence is TGCAGTGCTAGTGGTGGGGCTTACGAGCAGTACTTC.